Below are 24 T cell receptor beta chains sequenced from a single sample in a study of T cells after yellow fever vaccination. TCRdb processed the 5' RACE reads anew with MiXCR; each CDR3 protein has one entry. The sample has some 100,000 distinct CDR3 sequences, 7.2% seen once. Material: CD4+ T cells sorted from PBMCs, obtained roughly 45 days after the first yellow fever vaccination. The receptors shown here come from a man between 18 and 35 years old who received the YFV17D yellow fever vaccine.

This clonotype was seen repeatedly, ten times or more. The gene calls are TRBV5-1 and TRBJ2-2, with 7 positions matching TRBD1. Looked up from germline, CDR1 is SGHRS and CDR2 is YFSETQ. CDR3 length: 17 amino acids. Trimming took 1 base from V and 4 from J; bases not matched to a gene: 10. CDR3 nucleotide sequence: TGCGCCAGCAGCTTGCTCGTAGGGACAGATACCACCGGGGAGCTGTTTTTT. It yields the protein CASSLLVGTDTTGELFF.

In this sample, this clonotype turned up many times. The gene calls are TRBV29-1 and TRBJ2-3, with D maybe TRBD2 (7 bases). V was shortened by 4 bases and J by 3 bases, with 14 bases between the two germline ends. CDR1 is SQVTM and CDR2 is ANQGSEA in the germline V gene. The CDR3 covers 14 residues. CDR3 amino acids: CSVVGRGGTDTQYF. The DNA for the CDR3 is TGCAGCGTTGTTGGGAGGGGGGGGACAGATACGCAGTATTTT.

The table lists this clonotype with many counts. The chain links TRBV4-3 to TRBJ1-6; 12 positions match TRBD1. This CDR3 has 17 amino acids. J lost 10 bases, V lost 3 bases, and 10 bases had no gene match. CDR1 LGHNA and CDR2 YSLEER come from the germline V gene. The CDR3 DNA follows: TGCGCCAGCAGCCAGGCAATTGGGACAGGGGGCTTCTCACCCCTCCACTTT. Amino acids: CASSQAIGTGGFSPLHF.

V gene TRBV11-2 combines with J gene TRBJ2-2, with D perhaps matching TRBD2 (6 bases). Germline V gene data show CDR1 as SGHAT and CDR2 as FQNNGV. The CDR3 sequence is 18 residues long. The germline V and J ends were trimmed by 2 bases and 1 base, with 17 bases remaining between them. CDR3 DNA: TGTGCCAGCAGCTTAAATTTGGGAGGCTGGGGGAACACCGGGGAGCTGTTTTTT. Its protein product is CASSLNLGGWGNTGELFF. The full variable domain, completed using reference TRBV11-2 and TRBJ2-2, is EAGVAQSPRYKIIEKRQSVAFWCNPISGHATLYWYQQILGQGPKLLIQFQNNGVVDDSQLPKDRFSAERLKGVDSTLKIQPAKLEDSAVYLCASSLNLGGWGNTGELFFGEGSRLTVL.

This clonotype was counted at least ten times. The chain carries TRBV12-3 or TRBV12-4 and TRBJ1-6; a weak D match, TRBD1 (6 bases). This CDR3 spans 15 amino acids. Trimming removed 5 bases from V and 14 bases from J, with 22 bases in between. CDR3 amino acids: CASSKFRDTSRALHF. The DNA for the CDR3 is TGTGCCAGCAGTAAGTTCCGGGACACCTCTCGGGCCCTCCACTTT.

In this sample, this clonotype turned up many times. The V gene is TRBV4-2, the J gene TRBJ2-3, with 8 bases aligning to TRBD2. CDR1 is LGHNA and CDR2 is YNFKEQ in the germline V gene. The CDR3 runs to 16 residues. The ends lost 0 bases at V and 4 bases at J; junction bases unmatched: 6. For the CDR3, the DNA is TGTGCCAGCAGCCAAGATGGTCCAGCGGGGGCAGATACGCAGTATTTT. This translates into CASSQDGPAGADTQYF.

V gene TRBV10-3 combines with J gene TRBJ2-7; TRBD2 matches 13 bases. Germline V lookup: CDR1 ENHRY, CDR2 SYGVKD. After removal of 5 bases from V and 3 bases from J, the junction contained 4 bases not matched to a gene. This CDR3 has 15 amino acids. The CDR3 region has the DNA TGTGCCATCAGTTTGGGACTAGCGGGGATCTACGAGCAGTACGTC. Residues: CAISLGLAGIYEQYV.

This clonotype was seen only a few times. The rearrangement uses TRBV7-2 and TRBJ1-2; 7 bases fit TRBD1. Germline V lookup: CDR1 SGHTA, CDR2 FQGNSA. J gave up 6 bases and V 7 bases, and 8 bases lay outside the gene matches. The CDR3 contains 13 residues. The CDR3 loop is CASTRQGIHGYTF. The CDR3 region has the DNA TGTGCCAGCACTCGACAGGGTATCCATGGCTACACCTTC.

This clonotype was observed many times. This chain joins TRBV11-2 and TRBJ2-3, with TRBD2 as a possible D gene (6 bases). V was clipped by 6 bases and J by 6 bases, with 16 bases between them. CDR3 size: 14 residues. CDR1 SGHAT and CDR2 FQNNGV come from the germline V gene. For the CDR3, the DNA is TGTGCCAGCAGTTATTGGGGGGTGGCGGATACGCAGTATTTT. Amino acid sequence: CASSYWGVADTQYF.

Many counts were recorded for this clonotype. The chain links TRBV3-1 to TRBJ2-5, with TRBD2 matching 9 bases. CDR1 and CDR2 from the germline V gene are LGHDT and YNNKEL (reference sequence). Germline trimming cut 1 base from V and 7 bases from J; bases unmatched to any gene: 10. The CDR3 has 16 amino acids. Written as DNA, the CDR3 is TGTGCCAGCAGCCAAGGGTCTAGCGGGAATGGCGGGACCCAGTACTTC. Protein product: CASSQGSSGNGGTQYF.

This clonotype was seen at least ten times. The J gene is TRBJ2-1, the V gene TRBV4-3; 10 bases map to TRBD2. Germline V gene sequence: CDR1 LGHNA, CDR2 YSLEER. V dropped 0 bases and J dropped 3; count of bases not matched to a gene: 5. The CDR3 sequence is 17 residues long. CDR3 nucleotides: TGCGCCAGCAGCCAAGATGGGCTAGCGGGGGTCTACAATGAGCAGTTCTTC. Encoded protein: CASSQDGLAGVYNEQFF.

V and J are TRBV7-2 and TRBJ1-5, with D perhaps TRBD1 (5 bases). The V and J ends lost 5 bases and 5 bases respectively, with 16 bases between them. The CDR3 consists of 15 residues. CDR1 SGHTA and CDR2 FQGNSA come from the germline V gene. CDR3 protein: CASSPRAGSYQPQHF. CDR3 in DNA: TGTGCCAGCAGCCCCAGGGCTGGGAGTTATCAGCCCCAGCATTTT.

This clonotype was found many times. The chain links TRBV5-1 to TRBJ1-1; 7 bases line up with TRBD1. The germline CDR1 and CDR2 sequences are SGHRS and YFSETQ. The CDR3 runs to 14 residues. The V segment lost 1 base and the J segment 4 bases; nucleotides outside the gene matches: 4. The CDR3 sequence is CASSLQGGSTEAFF. As DNA, the CDR3 is TGCGCCAGCAGCTTGCAGGGGGGCAGCACTGAAGCTTTCTTT.

In this sample, this clonotype turned up many times. The chain uses TRBV7-9 and TRBJ1-2, with TRBD1 identical over 12 bases. The CDR3 consists of 15 residues. The V gene's germline CDR1 is SEHNR and CDR2 FQNEAQ (reference sequence). V was pared by 4 bases and J by 4 bases, with 4 bases of the junction left unmatched. The CDR3 DNA is TGTGCCAGCAGCTCGGGACAGGGGGCTGTCTATGGCTACACCTTC. Its translation is CASSSGQGAVYGYTF.

This clonotype was counted ten times or more. The V call is TRBV20-1, the J call TRBJ2-1, with no clear D. The germline gives CDR1 DFQATT, CDR2 SNEGSKA (reference sequence). The V gene lost 7 bases and the J gene lost 1 base, with 5 bases spanning the gap. The CDR3 covers 11 residues. CDR3 residues: CSGLSYNEQFF. The CDR3 DNA sequence: TGCAGTGGCTTATCCTACAATGAGCAGTTCTTC.

The chain couples TRBV5-1 to TRBJ1-2, with a tentative D call TRBD1 (6 bases). Germline CDR1 reads SGHRS; CDR2 reads YFSETQ. V dropped 3 bases and J dropped 6 bases, with 18 bases sitting between them. The length of the CDR3 is 15 residues. Here the CDR3 reads CASSSLPGTLDGYTF. CDR3 DNA: TGCGCCAGCAGCTCACTACCCGGGACACTGGATGGCTACACCTTC.

Sample share makes this clonotype medium-sized (0.01 to 0.1%). The chain couples TRBV5-1 to TRBJ2-7, with D unclear. Germline CDR1 is SGHRS and CDR2 is YFSETQ. There are 14 residues in the CDR3. The V gene lost 0 bases and the J gene lost 4 bases, with 11 bases spanning the gap. The CDR3 loop is CASSLAVGIYEQYF. CDR3 in DNA: TGCGCCAGCAGCTTGGCCGTGGGGATTTACGAGCAGTACTTC.

This clonotype came up many times. This chain links TRBV29-1 with TRBJ2-3; D ambiguous. Looked up from germline, CDR1 is SQVTM and CDR2 is ANQGSEA. This CDR3 has 13 residues. Trimming shortened V by 7 bases and J by 2 bases, and 13 bases separated the two germline ends. This CDR3 is CSARNRNTDTQYF. The CDR3 DNA follows: TGCAGCGCTCGAAACAGAAACACAGATACGCAGTATTTT.

This clonotype was picked up many times. The DNA is left out, because the CDR3 cannot be placed on it with certainty; the CDR3 is given as TCRdb lists it. The chain carries TRBV7-2 and TRBJ2-7; the table's TRBD2 call for D was not verified on the DNA. The CDR3 has 14 residues if both end residues are counted. Germline V gene sequence: CDR1 SGHTA, CDR2 FQGNSA. This chain's CDR3 is CASSFGQGPYEQYV.

This clonotype was counted at least ten times. The chain combines TRBV7-2 with TRBJ2-3; 12 bases are a match to TRBD2. The V segment lost 5 bases and the J segment 0 bases; nucleotides outside the gene matches: 3. Germline V CDR1 and CDR2: SGHTA, FQGNSA. The CDR3 contains 16 residues. The CDR3 sequence: CASSEGLAGSTDTQYF. The CDR3 coding sequence is TGTGCCAGCAGCGAAGGACTAGCGGGGAGCACAGATACGCAGTATTTT.

This clonotype was detected only a few times. V is TRBV25-1 and J is TRBJ2-1, with TRBD1 matching over 8 bases. Per germline, CDR1 MGHDK and CDR2 SYGVNS. The CDR3 loop spans 15 amino acids. Losses at the gene ends were 1 base for V and 9 bases for J; bases not matched to a gene: 8. DNA of the CDR3: TGTGCCAGCAGTGAATTTAGGGCAGGGGGCGTTGAGCAGTTCTTC. The encoded protein is CASSEFRAGGVEQFF.

V is TRBV7-2 and J is TRBJ1-1; tentative D call: TRBD1 (6 bases). This CDR3 is 14 amino acids long. The germline CDR1 and CDR2 sequences are SGHTA and FQGNSA. Trimming removed 0 bases from V and 4 bases from J, with 9 bases in between. Written as DNA, the CDR3 is TGTGCCAGCAGCTTAGCGGGGGCGCTCACTGAAGCTTTCTTT. Protein: CASSLAGALTEAFF.

This clonotype was seen repeatedly, ten times or more. This chain uses TRBV5-1 with TRBJ1-1; no reliable D call. V lost 1 base, J lost 5 bases, and 9 bases lay in between. The CDR3 is 13 amino acids. Germline CDR1 reads SGHRS; CDR2 reads YFSETQ. CDR3 bases: TGCGCCAGCAGCTTGAGCAGAGAAACTGAAGCTTTCTTT. Translating it yields CASSLSRETEAFF.

In its sample, this clonotype was seen many times. The chain links TRBV5-1 to TRBJ2-5; D is perhaps TRBD1 (5 bases). CDR3 length: 13 residues. Germline lookup yields CDR1 SGHRS and CDR2 YFSETQ. Trimming removed 0 bases at V and 5 bases at J, with 8 bases between. The CDR3 loop is CASSLAAGETQYF. The CDR3 nucleotides are TGCGCCAGCAGCTTGGCCGCAGGGGAGACCCAGTACTTC.